The text below deals with one T cell receptor (beta chain). The antigen is unknown. Then a second PCR, running about 6 to 11 cycles, was carried out with a sample-barcoded 5' primer and a J-beta primer mix. Every molecule of cDNA carried a tag from a template-switch adaptor with 12 random nucleotides. Every sample gave at least 3 million paired-end reads containing CDR3. Each CDR3 protein gets one entry after TCRdb re-called the 5' RACE reads with MiXCR. The sample carries hundreds of thousands of distinct CDR3 sequences, 50% to 60% recorded once. This CDR3 is built from 17 residues. J lost 2 bases, V lost 2 bases, and 6 bases had no gene match. Looked up from germline, CDR1 is SGHTA and CDR2 is FQGNSA. These data originate in a study of blood T cells in healthy people across ages. Study observations and caveats: Older age coincided with a roughly linear decline in TCR beta diversity per million T cells.

The TCR was taken from a man aged 60-69 years in good health. Sequences were obtained from blood. V gene TRBV7-2 combines with J gene TRBJ2-1, with 10 bases lining up with TRBD2. This CDR3 is CASSLRPTSGTYNEQFF. DNA of the CDR3: TGTGCCAGCAGCTTACGGCCTACTAGCGGGACCTACAATGAGCAGTTCTTC.